Sequencing of this TCR beta chain was carried out in a study of T-cell reconstitution after alpha-beta-depleted transplantation in children (dated by TCRdb to the mid-2010s). For the wider study: Using TCR repertoire profiling, the study quantitatively followed how T-cell immune reconstitution unfolded in children after TCRalphabeta/CD19-depleted allogeneic hematopoietic cell transplantation.

Preparation of the library involved PCR. The instrument given in TCRdb is Illumina HiSeq 2500. To normalize quantification of the TCRbeta repertoire, the TCR libraries were built with molecular barcoding that relied on unique molecular identifiers. TCRdb reprocessed the public reads (quality trimming at Q25 with fastp, clone calling with MiXCR) and kept in-frame beta chains. Every CDR3 protein is listed once, alongside the most common genes and DNA of its rows. The sample contains about 190,000 distinct CDR3 sequences, approximately 6.8% of them found a single time. In total, the top ten clones hold about 3% of the sample. This clonotype was seen at least ten times. No cognate antigen has been identified for it. The sample holds no much larger clone one base away, and base qualities are not on file. Sequencing used PBMCs from the stem cell graft donor, obtained from the stem cell graft. The source of this sequence is a human donor who donated a stem cell graft to a child with Wiskott-Aldrich syndrome.

The nucleotides are TGTGCCATCAGCGGACAGAAATCCTACGAGCAGTACTTC. Its coded protein is CAISGQKSYEQYF. The rearrangement joined TRBV10-3 to TRBJ2-7; TRBD1 could be the D gene, as 6 bases match. The CDR3 spans 13 residues, from the cysteine through the phenylalanine. The sequence is cut down to CDR3 DNA, 39 bases in frame from base 1. V gives up 6 bases and J gives up 1 base, and the segment between their germline ends measures 10 bases. The germline V gene yields ENHRY for CDR1 and SYGVKD for CDR2.